The clone carrying this T cell receptor beta chain occurred once. Original data processing: Reference gene primer amplification gave estimated nucleated cell counts. The data were produced by immunoSEQ multiplex PCR, yet TCRdb's version contains in-frame clones alone and is incomplete. The DNA gave D and trimming, while V, J and clone size come from that table. Among about 190,000 clones listed, 84% were seen once. These data come from a study of blood T cell repertoires in COVID-19. Study-wide context: The United States, Italy and Spain supplied acute and convalescent COVID-19 samples.

The sequenced sample was peripheral blood. This receptor was identified in a human donor in a cohort sampled during active COVID-19.

This chain's CDR3 is CASSLAPDPGGNTIYF. CDR3 sequence (DNA): TGCGCCAGCAGCTTGGCCCCCGATCCGGGGGGAAACACCATATATTTT. The chain links TRBV5-1 to TRBJ1-3; D gene ambiguous. From germline, CDR1 is SGHRS and CDR2 YFSETQ. V lost 0 bases to trimming and J lost 4 bases, with 14 bases between them. This CDR3 contains 16 residues.